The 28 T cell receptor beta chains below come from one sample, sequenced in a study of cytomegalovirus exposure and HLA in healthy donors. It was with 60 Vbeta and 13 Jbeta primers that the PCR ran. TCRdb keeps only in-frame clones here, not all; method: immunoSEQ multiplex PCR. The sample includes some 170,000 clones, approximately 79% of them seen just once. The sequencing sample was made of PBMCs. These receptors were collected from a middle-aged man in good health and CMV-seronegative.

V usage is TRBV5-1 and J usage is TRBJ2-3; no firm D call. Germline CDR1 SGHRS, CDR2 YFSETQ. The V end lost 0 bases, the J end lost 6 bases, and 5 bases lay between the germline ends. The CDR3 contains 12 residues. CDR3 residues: CASSLVGDTQYF. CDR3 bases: TGCGCCAGCAGCTTGGTCGGGGATACGCAGTATTTT.

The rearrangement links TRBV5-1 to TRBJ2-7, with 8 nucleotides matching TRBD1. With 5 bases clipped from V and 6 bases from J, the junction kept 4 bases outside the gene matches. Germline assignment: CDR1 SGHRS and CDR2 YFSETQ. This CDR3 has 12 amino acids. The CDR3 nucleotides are TGCGCCAGCAGTCCTACAGGGGGCGAGCAGTACTTC. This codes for CASSPTGGEQYF.

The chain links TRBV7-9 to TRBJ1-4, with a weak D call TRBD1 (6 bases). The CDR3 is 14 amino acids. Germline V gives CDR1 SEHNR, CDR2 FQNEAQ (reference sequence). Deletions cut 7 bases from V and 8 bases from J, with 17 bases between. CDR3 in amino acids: CASTPRDKREKLFF. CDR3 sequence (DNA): TGTGCCAGCACCCCCCGGGACAAAAGAGAAAAACTGTTTTTT. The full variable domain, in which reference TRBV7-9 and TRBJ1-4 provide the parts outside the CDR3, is DTGVSQNPRHKITKRGQNVTFRCDPISEHNRLYWYRQTLGQGPEFLTYFQNEAQLEKSRLLSDRFSAERPKGSFSTLEIQRTEQGDSAMYLCASTPRDKREKLFFGSGTQLSVL.

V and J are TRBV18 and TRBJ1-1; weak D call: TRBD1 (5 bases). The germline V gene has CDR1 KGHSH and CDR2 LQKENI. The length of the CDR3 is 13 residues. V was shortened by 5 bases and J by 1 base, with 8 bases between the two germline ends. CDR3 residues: CASSSGKNTEAFF. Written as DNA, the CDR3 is TGTGCCAGCTCATCAGGGAAGAACACTGAAGCTTTCTTT.

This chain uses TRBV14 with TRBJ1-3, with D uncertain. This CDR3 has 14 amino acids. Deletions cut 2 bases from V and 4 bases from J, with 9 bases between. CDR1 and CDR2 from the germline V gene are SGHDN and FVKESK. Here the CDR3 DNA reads TGTGCCAGCAGCCAAACTGTACCCGGAAACACCATATATTTT. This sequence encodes CASSQTVPGNTIYF.

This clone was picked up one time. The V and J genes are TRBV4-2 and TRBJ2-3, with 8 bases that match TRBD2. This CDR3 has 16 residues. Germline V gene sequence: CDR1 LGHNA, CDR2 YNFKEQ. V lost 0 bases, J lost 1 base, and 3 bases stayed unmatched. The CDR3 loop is CASSQDVRGGTDTQYF. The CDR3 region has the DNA TGTGCCAGCAGCCAAGATGTGCGGGGGGGCACAGATACGCAGTATTTT.

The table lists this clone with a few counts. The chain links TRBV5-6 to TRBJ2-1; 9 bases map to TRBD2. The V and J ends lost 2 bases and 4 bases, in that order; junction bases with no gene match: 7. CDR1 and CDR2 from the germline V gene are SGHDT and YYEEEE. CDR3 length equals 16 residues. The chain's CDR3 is CASSLLSSGEYNEQFF. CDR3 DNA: TGTGCCAGCAGCTTACTTTCTAGCGGGGAATACAATGAGCAGTTCTTC.

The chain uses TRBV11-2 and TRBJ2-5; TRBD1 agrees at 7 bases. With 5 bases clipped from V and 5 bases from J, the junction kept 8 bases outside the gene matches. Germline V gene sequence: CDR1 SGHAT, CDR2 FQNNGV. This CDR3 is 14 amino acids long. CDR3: CASSPTGYAETQYF. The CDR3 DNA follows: TGTGCCAGCAGCCCGACAGGGTATGCGGAGACCCAGTACTTC.

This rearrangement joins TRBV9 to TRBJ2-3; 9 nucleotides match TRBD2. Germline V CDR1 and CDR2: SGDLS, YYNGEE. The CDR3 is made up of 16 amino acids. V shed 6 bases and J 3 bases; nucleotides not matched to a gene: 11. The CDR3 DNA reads TGTGCCAGCAAAAAGGGGGGCGGGGGGGCAACAGATACGCAGTATTTT. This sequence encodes CASKKGGGGATDTQYF.

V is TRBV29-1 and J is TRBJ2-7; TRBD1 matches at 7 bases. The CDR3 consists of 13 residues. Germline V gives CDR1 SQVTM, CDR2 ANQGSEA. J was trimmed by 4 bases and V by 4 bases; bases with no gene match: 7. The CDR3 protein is CSVGQGFPYEQYF. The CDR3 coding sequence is TGCAGCGTTGGACAGGGATTTCCGTACGAGCAGTACTTC.

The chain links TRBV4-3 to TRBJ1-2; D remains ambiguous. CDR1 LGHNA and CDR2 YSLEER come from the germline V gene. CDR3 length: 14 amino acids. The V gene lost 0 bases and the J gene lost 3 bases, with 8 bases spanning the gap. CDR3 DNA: TGCGCCAGCAGCCAAGATACTTCGGACTATGGCTACACCTTC. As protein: CASSQDTSDYGYTF.

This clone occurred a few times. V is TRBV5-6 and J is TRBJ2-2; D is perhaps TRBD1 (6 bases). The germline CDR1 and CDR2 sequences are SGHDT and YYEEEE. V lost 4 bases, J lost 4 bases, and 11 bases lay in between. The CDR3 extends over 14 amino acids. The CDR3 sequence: CASSEGDGTGELFF. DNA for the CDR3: TGTGCCAGCAGCGAGGGGGATGGCACCGGGGAGCTGTTTTTT.

The CDR3 region is CASSRRSTSGLLTDTQYF. The CDR3, as DNA: TGTGCCAGCAGTCGAAGGTCGACTAGCGGGCTCCTCACAGATACGCAGTATTTT. The chain uses TRBV28 and TRBJ2-3; 10 bases line up with TRBD2. The germline gives CDR1 MDHEN, CDR2 SYDVKM. The V gene end was trimmed by 5 bases and the J gene end by 2 bases; junction bases not matched to a gene: 13. The CDR3 has 18 residues.

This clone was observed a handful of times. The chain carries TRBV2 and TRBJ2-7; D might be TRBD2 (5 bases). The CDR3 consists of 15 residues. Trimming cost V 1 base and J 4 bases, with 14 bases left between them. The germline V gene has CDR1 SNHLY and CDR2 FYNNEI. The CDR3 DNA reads TGTGCCAGCAGTGAAGATGTGAGGGAAGGGTACGAGCAGTACTTC. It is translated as CASSEDVREGYEQYF.

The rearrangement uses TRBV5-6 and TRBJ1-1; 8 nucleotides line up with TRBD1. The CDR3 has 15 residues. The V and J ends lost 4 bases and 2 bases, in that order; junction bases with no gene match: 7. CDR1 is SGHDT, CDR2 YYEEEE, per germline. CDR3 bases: TGTGCCAGCAGCGCCGTGGGACAGGCTAACACTGAAGCTTTCTTT. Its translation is CASSAVGQANTEAFF.

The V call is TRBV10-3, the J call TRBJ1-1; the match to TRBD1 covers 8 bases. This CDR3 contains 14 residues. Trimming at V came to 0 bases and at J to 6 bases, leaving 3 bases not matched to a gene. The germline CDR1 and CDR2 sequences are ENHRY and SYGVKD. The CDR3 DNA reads TGTGCCATCAGTGAGTCGACACAGGGGGCTGAAGCTTTCTTT. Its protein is CAISESTQGAEAFF.

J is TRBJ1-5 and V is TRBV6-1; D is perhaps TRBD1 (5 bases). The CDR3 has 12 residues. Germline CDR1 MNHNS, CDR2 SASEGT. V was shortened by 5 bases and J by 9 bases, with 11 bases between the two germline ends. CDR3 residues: CASSSQGSPQHF. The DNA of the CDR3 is TGTGCCAGCAGTTCGCAGGGTTCGCCCCAGCATTTT.

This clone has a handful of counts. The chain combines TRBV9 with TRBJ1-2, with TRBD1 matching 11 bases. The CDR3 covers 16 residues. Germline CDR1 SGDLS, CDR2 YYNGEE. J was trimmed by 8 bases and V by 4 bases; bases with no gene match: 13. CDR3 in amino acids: CASSPGQGAERGGYTF. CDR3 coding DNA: TGTGCCAGCAGCCCCGGACAGGGGGCAGAGCGGGGCGGCTACACCTTC.

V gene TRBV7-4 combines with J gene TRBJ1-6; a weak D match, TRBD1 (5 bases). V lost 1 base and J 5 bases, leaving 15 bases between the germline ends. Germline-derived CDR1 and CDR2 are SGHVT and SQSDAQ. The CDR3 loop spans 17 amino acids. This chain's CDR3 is CASSLVIRGTDNSPLHF. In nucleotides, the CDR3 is TGTGCCAGCAGCTTAGTGATTAGAGGGACTGATAATTCACCCCTCCACTTT.

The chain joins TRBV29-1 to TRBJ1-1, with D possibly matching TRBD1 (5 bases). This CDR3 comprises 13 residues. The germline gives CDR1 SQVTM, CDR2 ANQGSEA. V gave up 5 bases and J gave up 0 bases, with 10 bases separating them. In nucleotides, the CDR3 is TGCAGCGTTTGGCGGGGGATGAACACTGAAGCTTTCTTT. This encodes CSVWRGMNTEAFF.

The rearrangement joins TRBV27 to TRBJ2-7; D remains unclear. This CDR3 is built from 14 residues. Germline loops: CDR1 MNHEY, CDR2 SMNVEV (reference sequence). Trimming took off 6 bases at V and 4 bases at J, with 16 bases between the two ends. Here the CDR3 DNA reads TGTGCCAGCAGCCTTCGCACATTTGGTTACGAGCAGTACTTC. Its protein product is CASSLRTFGYEQYF.

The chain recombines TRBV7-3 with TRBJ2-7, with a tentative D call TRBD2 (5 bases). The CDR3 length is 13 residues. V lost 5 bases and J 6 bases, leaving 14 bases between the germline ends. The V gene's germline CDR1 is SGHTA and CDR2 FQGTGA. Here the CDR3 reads CASSPLPSGEQYF. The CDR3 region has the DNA TGTGCCAGCAGCCCCCTCCCGAGCGGCGAGCAGTACTTC.

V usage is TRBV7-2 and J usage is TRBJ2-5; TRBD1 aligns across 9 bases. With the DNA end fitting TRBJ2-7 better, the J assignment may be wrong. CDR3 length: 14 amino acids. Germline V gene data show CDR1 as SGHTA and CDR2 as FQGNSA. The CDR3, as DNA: TGTGCCAGCAGCTTAGCGGGACAGGGACGCGAGCAGTACTTC. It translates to CASSLAGQGREQYF.

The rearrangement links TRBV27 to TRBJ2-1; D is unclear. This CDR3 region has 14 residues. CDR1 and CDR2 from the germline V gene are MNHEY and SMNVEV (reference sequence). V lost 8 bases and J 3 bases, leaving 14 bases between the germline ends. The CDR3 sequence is CASAQAPSYNEQFF. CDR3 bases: TGTGCCAGCGCCCAAGCCCCTAGCTACAATGAGCAGTTCTTC.

The CDR3 nucleotides read TGCGCCAGCAGCCAAGGGCCTTCTGAGCTGTTTTTT. This sequence encodes CASSQGPSELFF. V and J are TRBV4-1 and TRBJ2-2, with D unclear. V was pared by 1 base and J by 11 bases, with 8 bases between. Germline assignment: CDR1 MGHRA and CDR2 YSYEKL. The CDR3 extends over 12 amino acids.

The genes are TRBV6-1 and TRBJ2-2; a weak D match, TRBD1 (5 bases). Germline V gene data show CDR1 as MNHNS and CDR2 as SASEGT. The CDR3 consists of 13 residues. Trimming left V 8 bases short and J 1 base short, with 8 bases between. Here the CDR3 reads CASFQGNTGELFF. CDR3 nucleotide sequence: TGTGCCAGCTTTCAGGGGAACACCGGGGAGCTGTTTTTT.

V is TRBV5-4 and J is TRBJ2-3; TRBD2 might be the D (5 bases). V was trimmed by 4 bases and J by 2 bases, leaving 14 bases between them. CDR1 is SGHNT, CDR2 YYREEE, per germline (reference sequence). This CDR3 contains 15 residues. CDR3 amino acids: CASSDGGGYTDTQYF. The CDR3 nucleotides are TGTGCCAGCAGCGACGGCGGAGGTTACACAGATACGCAGTATTTT.

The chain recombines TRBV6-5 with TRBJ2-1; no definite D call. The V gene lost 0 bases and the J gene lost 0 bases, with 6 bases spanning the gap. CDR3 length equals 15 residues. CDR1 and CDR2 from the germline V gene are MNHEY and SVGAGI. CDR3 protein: CASSYSLSSYNEQFF. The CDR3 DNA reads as TGTGCCAGCAGTTACTCGCTGAGCTCCTACAATGAGCAGTTCTTC.